This entry lists 2 T cell receptor beta chains sequenced from one sample in a study of T cell responses to AZD1222 COVID-19 vaccine. Here immunoSEQ multiplex PCR was the method, and the copy in TCRdb shows in-frame clones only, minus some. The sample lists 95,000 to 150,000 clones, around 85% occurring once. Sequencing was performed on peripheral blood, taken on day 0 of AZD1222 vaccination. The source is an adult in good health.

This rearrangement joins TRBV11-3 to TRBJ2-5, with D possibly being TRBD2 (6 bases). Germline loops: CDR1 SGHNT, CDR2 YENEEA. The CDR3 spans 15 residues. V was trimmed by 3 bases and J by 5 bases, leaving 16 bases between them. DNA for the CDR3: TGTGCCAGCAGCTTTGAGGGCGGGGTGGGGGAGACCCAGTACTTC. Translated, it gives CASSFEGGVGETQYF.

This clone was detected once. This chain connects TRBV5-6 to TRBJ1-5, with 7 bases fitting TRBD1. The V gene end was trimmed by 3 bases and the J gene end by 2 bases; junction bases not matched to a gene: 8. CDR3 length: 16 residues. Germline loops: CDR1 SGHDT, CDR2 YYEEEE. The chain's CDR3 is CASSSGGYIGNQPQHF. Written as DNA, the CDR3 is TGTGCCAGCAGCTCAGGGGGTTATATAGGCAATCAGCCCCAGCATTTT.